This T cell receptor (beta chain) was identified in a study of CD8 T cells in Susac syndrome (dated by TCRdb to between 2019 and 2020). In terms of the full investigation: Repertoire sequencing was used to test whether CD8+ T cell activation and differentiation in Susac syndrome was antigen driven.

The paper's findings and limits, for the study overall: The number of individuals in the TCR sequencing and HLA analysis was recognized as being relatively small.

High-throughput TCR beta sequencing profiled peripheral blood CD8+ and CD4+ T cells from healthy donors, Susac syndrome patients and multiple sclerosis patients. Treatment-naive patients with stable or active relapsing-remitting disease fulfilling revised McDonald criteria were used as multiple sclerosis controls. Bulk CD8+ and CD4+ T cells were purified by magnetic negative isolation, while CD8+ TEMRA cells were enriched using FACS. Blood was collected in EDTA tubes and processed within 24 hours, with PBMCs isolated through density gradient centrifugation. PBMCs intended for TCR sequencing were cryopreserved in liquid nitrogen and thawed later in a water bath at 37 degrees C. The sorted or isolated CD4+, CD8+ and CD8+ TEMRA cells had a purity of 90% or higher. CDR3 length: 15 amino acids, cysteine to phenylalanine. Only the CDR3 region is kept as DNA, spanning 45 bases read in frame from base 1. Trimming takes 5 bases off V and 6 bases off J; junction bases not matched to a gene: 8. CDR1 SGHVS and CDR2 FNYEAQ are derived from the germline V gene.

On this clonotype itself: The antigen it binds to is not known. Qualities for individual bases were not recorded, and no much larger clone is one base off.

RNA was extracted using the RNeasy kit, and about 0.45 to 1 microgram was reverse transcribed with random hexamers. The immunoSEQ multiplex PCR assay, which covers 54 Vbeta and 13 Jbeta segments, was used to amplify TCR beta CDR3 regions. Bias from PCR amplification was corrected by using a synthetic template baseline for primer optimization and for computational correction. The original methods were these. Only productive sequences were kept, with reads annotated to V, D and J genes according to IMGT and analyzed in immunoSEQ Analyzer. To calculate clonality, Shannon entropy was normalized by log2 of the number of productive unique sequences and then subtracted from one. Public and private clones were assessed among the 100 most prevalent clones of each patient and control. Clones were defined as Susac-specific if absent from the healthy and MS cohorts, from more than 900 published viral clones and from other ImmuneACCESS disease sequences. TCRdb's own reprocessing of the public reads used fastp at Q25 and MiXCR and kept productive beta chains. CDR3 protein duplicates are merged, each entry listing the most common genes and DNA. For this entry, the V and J calls and clone size follow TCRdb and not the study's own pipeline. This sample holds about 150,000 distinct CDR3 sequences; around 96% were observed only once. The ten largest clones represent about 0.11% of the sample.

The chain is encoded by TRBV7-6 joined to TRBJ2-1; TRBD1 lines up with 9 middle nucleotides. The source is a human donor with multiple sclerosis. The sequencing input was CD4+ T cells from PBMCs. The DNA reads as follows: TGTGCCAGCAGCGCGGGACAGGGAACAAGCAATGAGCAGTTCTTC. It translates as CASSAGQGTSNEQFF.